This TCR beta chain comes out of a study of T cells after yellow fever vaccination. Broader study findings: Peaking faster, on day 5 versus 15, the secondary response was nonetheless weaker. Re-detected after boosting: most primary clones, approximately 97% of CD4 and about 89% of CD8.

V was shortened by 2 bases and J by 5 bases, with 5 bases between the two germline ends. CDR1 is SGHRS and CDR2 is YFSETQ in the germline V gene. The CDR3 length is 11 residues. There are many counts of this clonotype. Its antigen is unknown. They built TCR cDNA with 5'RACE template switching, a step that put in a universal primer site and UMIs. MiXCR was run by TCRdb on the 5' RACE reads, yielding one entry per CDR3 protein. The sample gives around 340,000 distinct CDR3 sequences, 8.5% to 9% of which show up once; more than 15% is in the top ten. J is TRBJ2-7 and V is TRBV5-1; D gene unclear. Here the sequenced sample was PBMCs, taken on the day of the first yellow fever vaccination. The TCR was taken from a man between 18 and 29 years old who received the YFV17D yellow fever vaccine. CDR3 in DNA: TGCGCCAGCAGCTTCCGGGACGAGCAGTACTTC. Protein product: CASSFRDEQYF.